This paragraph covers one T cell receptor beta chain sequence. Its matching antigen is unknown. As to time point: week 35, safety follow-up. It was 300 ug of mutant IDH1 20-mer peptide that made up each vaccine dose, given with topical imiquimod. Clones were sequenced by immunoSEQ multiplex PCR, and TCRdb holds only the in-frame ones, with some missing. The sample has around 30,000 clones, about four fifths seen once. This record belongs to a study of a mutant IDH1 vaccine in newly diagnosed glioma. In germline, CDR1 is LGHNT, CDR2 FRNRAP. This CDR3 has 15 residues. V was pared by 2 bases and J by 4 bases, with 14 bases between.

V usage is TRBV12-5 and J usage is TRBJ1-2, with D uncertain. Sequencing used PBMCs, obtained from a glioma patient whose treatment included an IDH1 peptide vaccine. This receptor was identified in a man between 40 and 49 years old with glioma. Some clones in this sample may be carry-over from other donors' samples. The CDR3 DNA follows: TGTGCTAGTGGTTTGAGCCTCACGGGAGTCTATGGCTACACCTTC. Its protein is CASGLSLTGVYGYTF.